The source of this T cell receptor beta chain is a study of cytomegalovirus exposure and HLA in healthy donors. Overall study context: Around 85 million unique TCR sequences came from HLA-typed donors in an early release. Researchers found that 81% of a few hundred genotyped donors fell within the Caucasian-associated ancestry cluster. Study-level findings and limits: In a later analysis, a missense DCLRE1C variant was linked to TCR beta V- and J-gene trimming. The classifier was said to identify cytomegalovirus status with high specificity and sensitivity.

A note on this clone: Its antigen is undetermined.

Amplification used 60 Vbeta primers and 13 Jbeta primers. TCRdb's table, derived via immunoSEQ multiplex PCR, lists solely in-frame clones and lacks some. The sample consists of 200,000 or so clones, under 90% of them appearing once. V shed 6 bases and J shed 8 bases, with 14 bases lying between them. The CDR3 extends over 14 amino acids. Germline-derived CDR1 and CDR2 are SGHVS and FQNEAQ. Sequences were obtained from PBMCs. This chain connects TRBV7-8 to TRBJ1-6; D is unclear. This TCR was sampled from a boy aged 2 to 10 in good health and CMV-seronegative. The CDR3 spells CASSSGLPYSPLHF. CDR3 nucleotide sequence: TGTGCCAGCAGTTCTGGGCTACCATATTCACCCCTCCACTTT.